This T cell receptor (beta chain) was captured in a study of OX40 agonist ivuxolimab in advanced cancers. Concerning the study at large: Ivuxolimab, which targeted the costimulatory receptor OX40 (CD134), was an agonistic, fully human IgG2 monoclonal antibody. Intravenous ivuxolimab was administered to patients every 2 weeks at six dose levels: 0.01, 0.1, 0.3, 1.5, 3 and 10 mg/kg. Of the approximately 50 patients in dose escalation, 19 had hepatocellular carcinoma, around 15 had melanoma, 9 had renal cell carcinoma and 9 had head and neck cancer. The dose-escalation cohort was 82.7% male with a mean age of approximately 59 years, ranging from roughly 23 to 80. Patients were allowed to have had prior anti-PD-1, anti-PD-L1 or anti-CTLA-4 therapy, and around 41% of the dose-escalation patients had previously received checkpoint inhibitors. Partial responses occurred in three dose-escalation patients, of whom one had hepatocellular carcinoma and two had cutaneous melanoma. The purpose of peripheral TCRbeta sequencing was to test whether ivuxolimab changed TCR sequence diversity and led to clonal T-cell expansion. The monotherapy dose-escalation portion (N ≈ 57 patients) of the phase I ivuxolimab trial is reported in the paper. What the research found in general, with its limitations: Low levels of normalized T-cell clonal expansion were also seen in some patients who did not respond. At doses from 0.1 to 3.0 mg/kg, clonal expansion was seen in both CD4+ and CD8+ blood T cells between baseline and week 6. Antigen specificity was not determined for the clonally expanded peripheral T cells. After ivuxolimab, more expanded clones were found on average in CD8+ T cells than in CD4+ T cells. In the 0.1-3.0 mg/kg groups, partial responders were among the patients with the lowest normalized peripheral clonal expansion, particularly in CD8+ T cells.

From the germline V gene, CDR1 is SGHAT and CDR2 is FQNNGV. Trimming at the junction amounts to 1 base on V and 2 bases on J, and the germline ends lie 10 bases apart. The CDR3 spans 15 residues, from the cysteine through the phenylalanine. Only CDR3 DNA remains: 45 bases, in frame from the first base. Genomic DNA was extracted from sorted cells for sequencing of the TCRbeta CDR3 region. The immunoSEQ Assay was used for sequencing of TCRbeta CDR3 regions. Sourced from immuneACCESS, this table was stored by TCRdb with only in-frame sequences that have V and J called. A share of the clones is absent; for the studies checked, an unresolved V gene accounts for under half, and the remainder has no known explanation. The sample table lists just under 85,000 clones, less than 90% of them with a count of one. The ten top clones hold 0.75% to 0.85% of the sample. The trial excluded patients who had a history of autoimmune disease or were on systemic immunosuppression. Peripheral blood for TCR sequencing was drawn from every dose cohort at baseline, at cycle 4 day 1 and at cycle 7 day 1. The samples were drawn from a first-in-human, open-label, multicenter phase I dose-escalation trial of ivuxolimab. Adults with locally advanced or metastatic melanoma, renal cell, hepatocellular, or head and neck squamous cell carcinoma were enrolled in the trial. Before TCR sequencing, CD4+ and CD8+ T cells were separately sorted from peripheral blood.

Concerning this clone itself: Its antigen has not been determined. No much larger clone is present one base from it, and per-base qualities are unavailable.

The sequence joins TRBV11-2 to TRBJ2-3; TRBD1 is a possible D gene, resting on 6 matching bases. The origin of this receptor is an adult with an advanced solid tumor such as melanoma, head and neck, liver or kidney cancer. The sample was CD4+ or CD8+ T cells sorted from blood, taken in a trial of the OX40 agonist ivuxolimab. The CDR3 protein: CASSLAGTNTDTQYF. The sequenced DNA: TGTGCCAGCAGCTTAGCCGGGACAAACACAGATACGCAGTATTTT.